The next 27 T cell receptor beta chains were all read from a single sample in a study of sequential checkpoint blockade in melanoma. Treatment: randomized to nivolumab then ipilimumab (arm A) or the reverse (arm B). Using immunoSEQ multiplex PCR, the repertoire was profiled, and TCRdb retains in-frame clones only, with some absent. The sample lists about 11,000 clones, around 30% occurring once. Material: tumor tissue (inferred from file names), obtained from a patient given nivolumab and ipilimumab in sequence. The receptors were gathered from a human donor with melanoma.

This clone was observed a few times. The rearrangement links TRBV11-3 to TRBJ2-2; 7 bases are shared with TRBD2. This CDR3 spans 16 amino acids. V shed 6 bases and J 2 bases; nucleotides not matched to a gene: 9. Per the germline V gene, CDR1 is SGHNT and CDR2 is YENEEA. The CDR3 DNA reads as TGTGCCAGCAGTTTCTCCGGGACTATTAACACCGGGGAGCTGTTTTTT. Protein product: CASSFSGTINTGELFF.

The chain combines TRBV18 with TRBJ1-2; D gene unclear. Germline lookup yields CDR1 KGHSH and CDR2 LQKENI. The V and J ends lost 6 bases and 4 bases respectively, with 18 bases between them. The CDR3 covers 15 residues. CDR3 sequence: CASSPMEGQVYGYTF. In DNA form, the CDR3 reads TGTGCCAGCTCGCCTATGGAAGGCCAAGTCTATGGCTACACCTTC.

There are a few counts of this clone. This chain connects TRBV6-8 to TRBJ2-5, with 9 bases aligning to TRBD1. CDR1 and CDR2 from the germline V gene are MNHGY and SAAAGT. Unmatched junction bases numbered 5, after V lost 2 bases and J lost 10 bases. The CDR3 runs to 13 residues. The CDR3 DNA sequence: TGTGCCAGCAGTTACGTGGGACAGGGATTCCAGTACTTC. Residues: CASSYVGQGFQYF.

This clone was seen a few times. The chain joins TRBV30 to TRBJ2-5, with D possibly being TRBD2 (5 bases). The CDR3 loop spans 14 amino acids. Germline V gene lookup returns CDR1 GTSNPN and CDR2 SVGIG (reference sequence). V was trimmed by 8 bases and J by 2 bases, leaving 18 bases between them. The CDR3 loop reads CAPLWRRKQETQYF. For the CDR3, the DNA is TGTGCCCCACTTTGGAGGAGAAAACAAGAGACCCAGTACTTC.

This clone was counted a few times. J is TRBJ2-7 and V is TRBV7-1; maybe TRBD1 (5 bases). TRBV7-1 has ORF status, its function being uncertain. The CDR3 consists of 13 residues. V lost 5 bases, J lost 6 bases, and 14 bases lay in between. The CDR3 sequence: CASSLILGAEQYF. For the CDR3, the DNA is TGTGCCAGCAGCCTCATTTTAGGGGCCGAGCAGTACTTC.

This chain links TRBV14 with TRBJ1-4, with no clear D. The CDR3 is 16 amino acids. Germline CDR1 reads SGHDN; CDR2 reads FVKESK. Trimming removed 0 bases from V and 1 base from J, with 9 bases in between. Written as DNA, the CDR3 is TGTGCCAGCAGCCAAGACATGAGGAGAACTAATGAAAAACTGTTTTTT. This encodes CASSQDMRRTNEKLFF.

This clone came up a few times. The CDR3 region has the DNA TGTGCCAGCAATAACGGGGGGGCTCCCTACAATGAGCAGTTCTTC. This gives the protein CASNNGGAPYNEQFF. V is TRBV6-8 and J is TRBJ2-1; 8 bases are a match to TRBD2. Germline V CDR1 and CDR2: MNHGY, SAAAGT. V lost 7 bases and J lost 2; bases outside the gene matches: 7. The CDR3 covers 15 residues.

This clone was recorded only once. The J gene is TRBJ2-2, the V gene TRBV19; D is undetermined. Germline CDR1 LNHDA, CDR2 SQIVND (reference sequence). CDR3 size: 13 residues. Between the trimmed V and J ends, which lost 3 bases and 5 bases, there was a span of 7 bases. CDR3 coding DNA: TGTGCCAGTAGTATGGGTCGGACCGGGGAGCTGTTTTTT. This gives the protein CASSMGRTGELFF.

The rearrangement joins TRBV19 to TRBJ1-4, with 8 bases matching TRBD1. Germline V gene sequence: CDR1 LNHDA, CDR2 SQIVND (reference sequence). V lost 6 bases and J lost 5; bases outside the gene matches: 2. The CDR3 spans 13 residues. CDR3: CASSSGGNEKLFF. The CDR3 DNA follows: TGTGCCAGTAGCTCAGGGGGCAATGAAAAACTGTTTTTT.

The genes are TRBV6-8 and TRBJ2-5; 11 nucleotides agree with TRBD2. Germline V gives CDR1 MNHGY, CDR2 SAAAGT. The CDR3 sequence is 15 residues long. V was pared by 5 bases and J by 0 bases, with 2 bases of the junction left unmatched. The CDR3: CASSPGLADQETQYF. The DNA of the CDR3 is TGTGCCAGCAGTCCGGGACTAGCGGACCAAGAGACCCAGTACTTC.

The rearrangement links TRBV15 to TRBJ2-7, with D possibly called TRBD1 or TRBD2 (6 bases each). This CDR3 is 16 amino acids long. Germline CDR1 reads LNHNV; CDR2 reads YYDKDF (reference sequence). V lost 3 bases, J lost 1 base, and 16 bases lay in between. Written as DNA, the CDR3 is TGTGCCACCAGCAGGATAGGGGGGACCGCATCCTACGAGCAGTACTTC. Translated, it gives CATSRIGGTASYEQYF. Drawing the rest from reference TRBV15 and TRBJ2-7, the complete variable domain is DAMVIQNPRYQVTQFGKPVTLSCSQTLNHNVMYWYQQKSSQAPKLLFHYYDKDFNNEADTPDNFQSRRPNTSFCFLDIRSPGLGDTAMYLCATSRIGGTASYEQYFGPGTRLTVT.

The genes are TRBV30 and TRBJ1-3; tentatively, D is TRBD1 (5 bases). CDR1 is GTSNPN, CDR2 SVGIG, per germline (reference sequence). V dropped 0 bases and J dropped 3 bases, with 15 bases sitting between them. The CDR3 consists of 16 residues. The CDR3, as DNA: TGTGCCTGGAGTGTATGGGCGGGGCGCCTTGGAAACACCATATATTTT. Protein: CAWSVWAGRLGNTIYF.

This clone was observed a handful of times. The chain links TRBV6-8 to TRBJ2-3; 11 nucleotides line up with TRBD2. Trimming removed 6 bases from V and 0 bases from J; junction bases left unmatched: 5. This CDR3 comprises 16 residues. Germline CDR1 reads MNHGY; CDR2 reads SAAAGT. CDR3 sequence (DNA): TGTGCCAGCAGCGATCGACTAGCGGGGAGCACAGATACGCAGTATTTT. This translates into CASSDRLAGSTDTQYF.

The V gene is TRBV11-3, the J gene TRBJ2-7, with 7 nucleotides matching TRBD1. Germline lookup yields CDR1 SGHNT and CDR2 YENEEA. The V segment lost 4 bases and the J segment 4 bases; nucleotides outside the gene matches: 13. The CDR3 runs 16 residues. CDR3 residues: CASSYDRARVFYEQYF. As DNA, the CDR3 is TGTGCCAGCAGCTATGACAGGGCCCGGGTATTTTACGAGCAGTACTTC.

The sample holds many counts of this clone. The V and J genes are TRBV11-3 and TRBJ2-3; D call uncertain. The germline CDR1 and CDR2 sequences are SGHNT and YENEEA. The CDR3 consists of 17 residues. Trimming cost V 4 bases and J 4 bases, with 21 bases left between them. CDR3 protein: CASSSLIASHSPDTQYF. For the CDR3, the DNA is TGTGCCAGCAGCTCACTCATCGCGTCTCATTCTCCAGATACGCAGTATTTT.

This clone was recorded a few times. The chain combines TRBV5-8 with TRBJ1-5, with D perhaps TRBD1 (5 bases). The CDR3 sequence is 13 residues long. Germline CDR1 is SGHTS and CDR2 is YDEGEE. V shed 4 bases and J shed 6 bases, with 11 bases lying between them. The DNA of the CDR3 is TGTGCCAGCAGCCAGACCGGGGGTCAGCCCCAGCATTTT. Translated, it gives CASSQTGGQPQHF.

This clone showed up just a few times. V is TRBV6-8 and J is TRBJ2-5; D possibly corresponds to TRBD2 (6 bases). The CDR3 runs to 15 residues. CDR1 MNHGY and CDR2 SAAAGT come from the germline V gene. Deletions cut 5 bases from V and 4 bases from J, with 17 bases between. CDR3 sequence: CASSPMGGTGETQYF. CDR3 DNA: TGTGCCAGCAGTCCCATGGGGGGTACTGGAGAGACCCAGTACTTC.

The chain carries TRBV5-1 and TRBJ1-4, with D possibly TRBD1 on 6 matching bases. Germline V gene data show CDR1 as SGHRS and CDR2 as YFSETQ. This CDR3 comprises 16 residues. Trimming removed 3 bases at V and 7 bases at J, with 19 bases between. CDR3 coding DNA: TGCGCCAGCAGCTCGGTGGGGTCCGGAGGGGGTGAAAAACTGTTTTTT. Translating gives CASSSVGSGGGEKLFF.

The chain is built from TRBV5-1 and TRBJ1-1; 7 nucleotides align to TRBD1. V gave up 0 bases and J gave up 0 bases; unmatched junction bases: 5. The CDR3 consists of 16 residues. The V gene's germline CDR1 is SGHRS and CDR2 YFSETQ. This chain's CDR3 is CASSLETGTVNTEAFF. The CDR3 region has the DNA TGCGCCAGCAGCTTGGAAACCGGGACAGTGAACACTGAAGCTTTCTTT.

The chain links TRBV25-1 to TRBJ1-2; 8 bases map to TRBD1. The J segment lost 8 bases and the V segment lost 3 bases, leaving 5 bases of the junction unmatched. CDR1 MGHDK and CDR2 SYGVNS come from the germline V gene. The CDR3 is made up of 13 amino acids. This CDR3 reads CASSDLQGGGYTF. CDR3 DNA: TGTGCCAGCAGTGACTTACAGGGGGGCGGCTACACCTTC.

The chain employs TRBV6-8 and TRBJ1-4, with 8 bases that match TRBD1. This CDR3 region has 15 residues. V shed 6 bases and J 0 bases; nucleotides not matched to a gene: 3. The germline V gene has CDR1 MNHGY and CDR2 SAAAGT. CDR3 amino acids: CASSGGQATNEKLFF. The CDR3 DNA sequence: TGTGCCAGCAGCGGGGGACAGGCAACTAATGAAAAACTGTTTTTT.

This clone was detected a few times. V and J are TRBV11-3 and TRBJ2-1; TRBD1 aligns across 10 bases. The CDR3 consists of 15 residues. CDR1 and CDR2 from the germline V gene are SGHNT and YENEEA. J was trimmed by 6 bases and V by 5 bases; bases with no gene match: 7. DNA of the CDR3: TGTGCCAGCAGCGTGGGAGGGACAGGGGTCAATGAGCAGTTCTTC. Amino acids: CASSVGGTGVNEQFF.

This rearrangement joins TRBV7-6 to TRBJ1-1; 7 bases fit TRBD1. Trimming removed 6 bases from V and 3 bases from J; junction bases left unmatched: 7. This CDR3 contains 14 residues. The germline V gene has CDR1 SGHVS and CDR2 FNYEAQ. The CDR3 DNA reads as TGTGCCAGCAGTCTGACAGGGAGGGACACTGAAGCTTTCTTT. Its translation is CASSLTGRDTEAFF.

J is TRBJ2-3 and V is TRBV18; no clear D gene. With 0 bases removed from V and 6 bases from J, the gap between germline ends came to 7 bases. This CDR3 has 13 residues. Germline lookup yields CDR1 KGHSH and CDR2 LQKENI. The CDR3 is CASSPPMLDTQYF. The CDR3 DNA reads TGTGCCAGCTCACCACCGATGCTGGATACGCAGTATTTT. The entire variable domain, with the rest obtained from reference TRBV18 and TRBJ2-3, is as follows: NAGVMQNPRHLVRRRGQEARLRCSPMKGHSHVYWYRQLPEEGLKFMVYLQKENIIDESGMPKERFSAEFPKEGPSILRIQQVVRGDSAAYFCASSPPMLDTQYFGPGTRLTVL.

This clone was picked up a small number of times. The rearrangement links TRBV4-1 to TRBJ1-6, with 7 positions matching TRBD1. CDR3 length: 14 amino acids. The germline CDR1 and CDR2 sequences are MGHRA and YSYEKL. V gave up 8 bases and J gave up 5 bases; unmatched junction bases: 6. The CDR3 spells CASRDREHNSPLHF. The CDR3 coding sequence is TGCGCCAGCCGAGACAGGGAACATAATTCACCCCTCCACTTT.

This clone was seen only a few times. The CDR3 region has the DNA TGTGCCAGCAGCGTAGGCACAGGTCCCTACAATGAGCAGTTCTTC. Translated: CASSVGTGPYNEQFF. V and J are TRBV9 and TRBJ2-1; weak D call: TRBD1 (5 bases). CDR1 is SGDLS and CDR2 is YYNGEE in the germline V gene. The length of the CDR3 is 15 residues. V gave up 0 bases and J gave up 2 bases, with 9 bases separating them.

V is TRBV30 and J is TRBJ2-5; D possibly matches TRBD1 or TRBD2 (6 bases each). Germline values: CDR1 GTSNPN, CDR2 SVGIG (reference sequence). This CDR3 region has 14 residues. The germline V and J ends were trimmed by 3 bases and 1 base, with 12 bases remaining between them. The DNA for the CDR3 is TGTGCCTGGAGGCGGGACACCTTCCAAGAGACCCAGTACTTC. This codes for CAWRRDTFQETQYF.